Detailed here is one T cell receptor (beta chain). Building the TCR beta libraries relied on iRepertoire HTBI primers, and CDR3 regions underwent Arm-PCR. TCRdb itself ran the multiplex PCR reads through MiXCR, one entry per CDR3 protein. The repertoire holds a few hundred thousand distinct CDR3 sequences, with approximately 15% as singletons. Time point reported: newly diagnosed GD, antithyroid drugs for less than 3 months. The TCR library was prepared using RNA isolated from PBMCs. These data are taken from a study of regulatory T cells in long-lasting Graves disease. This CDR3 is built from 15 residues. The ends lost 4 bases at V and 5 bases at J; junction bases unmatched: 8. Per germline, CDR1 SGHDT and CDR2 YYEEEE. The same sample was also used in a study of T cells in Graves' hyperthyroidism and ophthalmopathy.

The V call is TRBV5-6, the J call TRBJ1-4; 7 nucleotides agree with TRBD1. The sequence derives from a woman in her 40s with Graves disease. The sample was peripheral blood mononuclear cells (PBMCs), taken at new diagnosis, from a patient treated with antithyroid drugs. CDR3 loop: CASSPVGGSNEKLFF. The CDR3, as DNA: TGTGCCAGCAGCCCGGTAGGGGGCTCGAATGAAAAACTGTTTTTT.